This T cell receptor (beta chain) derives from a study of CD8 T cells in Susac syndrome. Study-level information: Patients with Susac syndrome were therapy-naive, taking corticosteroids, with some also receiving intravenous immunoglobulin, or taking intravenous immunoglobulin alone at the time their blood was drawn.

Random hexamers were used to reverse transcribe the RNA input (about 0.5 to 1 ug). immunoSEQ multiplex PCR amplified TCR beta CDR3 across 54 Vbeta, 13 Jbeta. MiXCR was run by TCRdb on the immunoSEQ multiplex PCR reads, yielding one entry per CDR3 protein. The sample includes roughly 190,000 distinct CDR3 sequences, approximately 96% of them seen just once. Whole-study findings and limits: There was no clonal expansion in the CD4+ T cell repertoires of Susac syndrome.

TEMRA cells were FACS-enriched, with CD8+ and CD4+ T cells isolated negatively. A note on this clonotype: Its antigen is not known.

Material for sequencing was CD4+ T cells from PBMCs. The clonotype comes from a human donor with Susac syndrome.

CDR3 nucleotides: TGTGCCAGCAGCCGAGGGATGGGGGGCCGGACCGATGAGCAGTTCTTC. This translates into CASSRGMGGRTDEQFF. The V and J genes are TRBV7-8 and TRBJ2-1, with D perhaps matching TRBD1 or TRBD2 (6 bases each). Trimming cost V 5 bases and J 8 bases, with 22 bases left between them. The CDR3 runs to 16 residues. Germline CDR1 SGHVS, CDR2 FQNEAQ.